Sequencing of this T cell receptor beta chain was carried out in a study of blood T cell repertoires in COVID-19. Study background: Whether acute or convalescent, the COVID-19 samples came from the United States, Italy and Spain. The analysed material was cDNA or gDNA that came from T cells, B-cell-depleted T cells, or PBMCs.

As handled by the study authors: Reference gene primers were amplified, and this amplification served to estimate nucleated cell counts. Sequencing used immunoSEQ multiplex PCR; TCRdb keeps in-frame clones, though not all of them. V, J and clone size reflect that table, while D and trimming were determined from the DNA. The sample shows 200,000 to 250,000 clones, about 88% of them seen only once. This CDR3 is 12 amino acids long. Looked up from germline, CDR1 is MDHEN and CDR2 is SYDVKM. V lost 10 bases to trimming and J lost 2 bases; unmatched junction nucleotides: 5. Sequencing was carried out using peripheral blood. The source is a woman in her thirties or forties who had recovered from COVID-19. The rearrangement joins TRBV28 to TRBJ2-7, with 7 bases aligning to TRBD1. CDR3 bases: TGTGCCACCCGACAGGGCCCCTACGAGCAGTACTTC. It translates to CATRQGPYEQYF.